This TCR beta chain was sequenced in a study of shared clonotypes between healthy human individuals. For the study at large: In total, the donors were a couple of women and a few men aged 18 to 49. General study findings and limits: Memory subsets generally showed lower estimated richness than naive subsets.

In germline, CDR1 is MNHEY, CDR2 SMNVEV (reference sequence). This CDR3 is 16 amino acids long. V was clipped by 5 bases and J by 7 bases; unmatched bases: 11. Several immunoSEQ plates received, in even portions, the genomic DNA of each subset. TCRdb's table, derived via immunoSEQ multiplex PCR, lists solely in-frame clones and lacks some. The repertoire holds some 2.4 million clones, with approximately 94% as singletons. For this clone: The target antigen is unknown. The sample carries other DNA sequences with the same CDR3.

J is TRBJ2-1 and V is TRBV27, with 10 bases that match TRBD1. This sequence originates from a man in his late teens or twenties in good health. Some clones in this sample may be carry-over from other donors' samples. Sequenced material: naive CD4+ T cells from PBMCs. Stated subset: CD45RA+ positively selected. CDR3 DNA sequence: TGTGCCAGCAGTCTCTCAAGACAGGGGGCACGGAATGAGCAGTTCTTC. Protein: CASSLSRQGARNEQFF.